The clone carrying this T cell receptor beta chain was observed a few times. Antigen specificity is unknown. V lost 4 bases and J lost 0, with 19 bases in between. Germline V gene data show CDR1 as MNHEY and CDR2 as SMNVEV (reference sequence). The CDR3 covers 18 residues. This record comes from a study of identical twins. TCRdb re-called the 5' RACE reads through MiXCR, storing one row per CDR3 protein. Counted here are approximately 590,000 distinct CDR3 sequences, around 9.6% occurring once; the ten biggest clones make up 2.5% to 3%. Every sampled donor was Caucasian and healthy. General study findings and limits: Carriage of fewer insertions was seen in abundant cord blood beta clonotypes, whereas memory repertoires showed none.

This sample also appeared in a second study, on yellow fever vaccine responses in identical twins.

This receptor was identified in a young woman in good health. The J gene is TRBJ2-1, the V gene TRBV27; D possibly matches TRBD1 or TRBD2 (5 bases each). Sequencing was carried out using PBMCs. CDR3 region: CASSYPPGRASSYNEQFF. The CDR3 DNA follows: TGTGCCAGCAGTTACCCTCCGGGACGTGCGAGCTCCTACAATGAGCAGTTCTTC.